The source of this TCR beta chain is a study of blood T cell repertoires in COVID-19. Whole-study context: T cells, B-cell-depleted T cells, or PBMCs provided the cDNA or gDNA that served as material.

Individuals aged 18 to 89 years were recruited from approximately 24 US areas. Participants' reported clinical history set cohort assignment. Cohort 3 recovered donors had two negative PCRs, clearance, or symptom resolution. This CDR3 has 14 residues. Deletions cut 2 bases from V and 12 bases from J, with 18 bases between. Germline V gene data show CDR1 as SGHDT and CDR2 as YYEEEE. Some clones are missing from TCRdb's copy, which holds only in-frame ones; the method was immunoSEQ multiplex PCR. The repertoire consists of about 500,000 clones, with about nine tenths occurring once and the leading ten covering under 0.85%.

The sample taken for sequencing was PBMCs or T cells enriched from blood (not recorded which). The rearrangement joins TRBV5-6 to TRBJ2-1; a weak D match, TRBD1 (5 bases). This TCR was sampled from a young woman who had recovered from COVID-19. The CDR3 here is CASSFNRQPQGQFF. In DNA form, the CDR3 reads TGTGCCAGCAGCTTCAATAGGCAGCCTCAGGGGCAGTTCTTC.